The clone carrying this TCR beta chain appeared a few times. Its antigen remains unidentified. Assay: immunoSEQ multiplex PCR; the TCRdb copy retains only in-frame clones and omits some. Of approximately 16,000 clones listed, about 62% are singletons. The sample belongs to a study of CD4+ T cells in melanoma. Points from the study as a whole: In melanoma, neoantigen-specific CD4+ T cells reportedly differed in differentiation state. A reported correlation linked neoantigen-specific CD4+ T cells to CD8+, macrophage and B cell function.

The TCR was taken from a human donor with melanoma. Source material: cells from a culture (not recorded whether cultured in vitro).

CDR3: CAISWGNYGYTF. The CDR3 nucleotides are TGTGCCATATCGTGGGGAAACTATGGCTACACCTTC. The J gene is TRBJ1-2, the V gene TRBV2; D unresolved. Between the trimmed V and J ends, which lost 10 bases and 2 bases, there was a span of 11 bases. From germline, CDR1 is SNHLY and CDR2 FYNNEI. The CDR3 totals 12 residues.